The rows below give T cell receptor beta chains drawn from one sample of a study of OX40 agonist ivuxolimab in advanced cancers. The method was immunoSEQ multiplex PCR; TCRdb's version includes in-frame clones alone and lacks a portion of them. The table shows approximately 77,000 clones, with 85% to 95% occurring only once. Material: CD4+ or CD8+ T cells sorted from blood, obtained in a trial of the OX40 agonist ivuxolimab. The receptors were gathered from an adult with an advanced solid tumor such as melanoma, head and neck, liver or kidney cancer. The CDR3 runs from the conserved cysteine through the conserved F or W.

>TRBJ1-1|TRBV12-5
CASGLGPGTEAFF
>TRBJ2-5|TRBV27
CASSLSRFSQETQYF
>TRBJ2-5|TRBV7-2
CASSLGGLGLQETQYF
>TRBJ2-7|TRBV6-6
CASSRDRNYEQYF
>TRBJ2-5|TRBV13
CASSPRTGGWETQYF
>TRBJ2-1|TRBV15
CATSRDRFSGGAIEQFF
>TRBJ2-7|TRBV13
CASSLGPSGTYEQYF
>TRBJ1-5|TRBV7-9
CASSLAGGNQPQHF
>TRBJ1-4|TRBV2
CATRAATNEKLFF
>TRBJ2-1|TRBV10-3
CAISQVYNEQFF
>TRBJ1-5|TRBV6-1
CASSDRRQPQHF
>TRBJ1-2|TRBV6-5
CASSYGDMVYGYTF
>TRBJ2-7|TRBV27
CASSSDSTYEQYF
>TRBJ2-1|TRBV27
CASSLWTDNEQFF
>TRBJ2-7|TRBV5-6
CASSYGTIYEQYF
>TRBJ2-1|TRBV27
CASSLSRWVEQFF
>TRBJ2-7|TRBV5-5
CASSLAEGIYYEQYF
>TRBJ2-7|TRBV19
CASSSWTSSPTEQYF
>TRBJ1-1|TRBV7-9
CASSLLNTEAFF
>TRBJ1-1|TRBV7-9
CASSLAGDTAFF
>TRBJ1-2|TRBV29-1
CSVGAVELFYGYTF
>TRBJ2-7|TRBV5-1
CASSLYSSEGQYF
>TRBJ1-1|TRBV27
CASSPGTSTDTEAFF
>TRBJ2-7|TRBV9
CASSMTGEQYF
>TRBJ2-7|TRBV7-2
CASSLKGLPYEQYF
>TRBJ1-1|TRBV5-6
CASSLTTLVEAFF
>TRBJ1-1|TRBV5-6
CASSFGTGHTEAFF
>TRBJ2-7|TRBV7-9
CASSPPGGISYEQYF
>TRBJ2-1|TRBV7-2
CASSVGLAGVYEQFF
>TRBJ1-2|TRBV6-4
CASSVGRTGNDGYTF
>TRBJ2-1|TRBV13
CASSLGRLAGGDRMFF